This T cell receptor beta chain was sequenced in a study of T cells after yellow fever vaccination. Study-wide background: Each low-cell-number fraction was prepared by means of SMART-Seq v4 Ultra Low Input.

The CDR3 has 11 residues. Trimming stripped 6 bases from V and 8 bases from J, with 11 bases between. Looked up from germline, CDR1 is DFQATT and CDR2 is SNEGSKA (reference sequence). Study-wide points: It was a small share of clonotypes that appeared in both CD4 and CD8 compartments. The secondary response peaked faster, at day 5 versus 15, but was weaker.

TCRdb used MiXCR to reprocess the 5' RACE reads, holding one entry per CDR3 protein. The sample yields some 73,000 distinct CDR3 sequences, roughly 8% seen once. This clonotype was observed at least ten times. Its antigen is as yet unknown. The V gene is TRBV20-1, the J gene TRBJ2-1; D is perhaps TRBD1 or TRBD2 (5 bases each). The starting material was CD8+ T cells sorted from PBMCs, obtained on the day of the yellow fever booster vaccination. This sequence originates from a man aged 25-45 years who received the YFV17D yellow fever vaccine. CDR3 region: CSAPQGDEQFF. The CDR3 nucleotides are TGCAGTGCCCCCCAGGGAGATGAGCAGTTCTTC.